Listed below are T cell receptor beta chains from one sample, sequenced in a study of cytomegalovirus exposure and HLA in healthy donors. TCRdb's copy holds only in-frame clones and misses some; the assay was immunoSEQ multiplex PCR. The table lists 60,000 to 70,000 clones, with around 5.3% in the top ten. Sequenced material: PBMCs. Receptor source: a man aged 30 to 45 in good health and CMV-seropositive. Each CDR3 is given with its conserved first and last residue. The order of the fields is CDR3 length, J gene, V gene, D gene, CDR3 DNA, CDR3 protein. The D gene is left open where the match is weak.

CDR3 length: 13; J gene: TRBJ2-7; V gene: TRBV13; D gene: -; CDR3 DNA: TGTGCCAGCAGCACAGGGACCACCTACGAGCAGTACTTC; CDR3 protein: CASSTGTTYEQYF
CDR3 length: 15; J gene: TRBJ2-5; V gene: TRBV7-2; D gene: -; CDR3 DNA: TGTGCCAGCAGCTCCAAGGGGGGGCCGCAAGAGACCCAGTACTTC; CDR3 protein: CASSSKGGPQETQYF
CDR3 length: 14; J gene: TRBJ2-5; V gene: TRBV9; D gene: TRBD1; CDR3 DNA: TGTGCCAGCAGCCCCCCACAGGGGATGGAGACCCAGTACTTC; CDR3 protein: CASSPPQGMETQYF
CDR3 length: 14; J gene: TRBJ1-1; V gene: TRBV4-1; D gene: -; CDR3 DNA: TGCGCCAGCAGCCAATCCGGGGGGAGCACTGAAGCTTTCTTT; CDR3 protein: CASSQSGGSTEAFF
CDR3 length: 17; J gene: TRBJ2-7; V gene: TRBV7-2; D gene: TRBD2; CDR3 DNA: TGTGCCAGCAGCTCGAAACGGTTGGCGGGAGGGTGGAGGGAGCAGTACTTC; CDR3 protein: CASSSKRLAGGWREQYF
CDR3 length: 15; J gene: TRBJ2-1; V gene: TRBV5-4; D gene: TRBD2; CDR3 DNA: TGTGCCAGCAGTATTGGGACTAGGGGCGGGGATGAGCAGTTCTTC; CDR3 protein: CASSIGTRGGDEQFF
CDR3 length: 12; J gene: TRBJ2-5; V gene: TRBV5-1; D gene: -; CDR3 DNA: TGCGCCAGCACCGACAGCCAAGAGACCCAGTACTTC; CDR3 protein: CASTDSQETQYF
CDR3 length: 15; J gene: TRBJ1-5; V gene: TRBV25-1; D gene: TRBD1; CDR3 DNA: TGTGCCAGCAGTGGGCAGGGGGTAGGAAATCAGCCCCAGCATTTT; CDR3 protein: CASSGQGVGNQPQHF
CDR3 length: 15; J gene: TRBJ1-4; V gene: TRBV6-6; D gene: -; CDR3 DNA: TGTGCCAGCGCGGTATCGGATCTGTGGAATGAAAAACTGTTTTTT; CDR3 protein: CASAVSDLWNEKLFF
CDR3 length: 13; J gene: TRBJ2-1; V gene: TRBV2; D gene: TRBD2; CDR3 DNA: TGTGCCAGCCAACTAGCGGACTACAATGAGCAGTTCTTC; CDR3 protein: CASQLADYNEQFF
CDR3 length: 13; J gene: TRBJ2-7; V gene: TRBV30; D gene: -; CDR3 DNA: TGTGCCTGGAGTGCCCTCTTAAACTACGAGCAGTACTTC; CDR3 protein: CAWSALLNYEQYF
CDR3 length: 14; J gene: TRBJ1-6; V gene: TRBV2; D gene: TRBD1; CDR3 DNA: TGTGCCAGCAGCGCCGGGACAGGGTATTCACCCCTCCACTTT; CDR3 protein: CASSAGTGYSPLHF
CDR3 length: 12; J gene: TRBJ2-7; V gene: TRBV5-1; D gene: -; CDR3 DNA: TGCGCCAGCAGCTTGAGCCCCTACGAGCAGTACTTC; CDR3 protein: CASSLSPYEQYF
CDR3 length: 16; J gene: TRBJ1-2; V gene: TRBV5-1; D gene: TRBD1; CDR3 DNA: TGCGCCAGCAGCTCGTCGACAGGGCAAGCTAACTATGGCTACACCTTC; CDR3 protein: CASSSSTGQANYGYTF
CDR3 length: 14; J gene: TRBJ2-7; V gene: TRBV29-1; D gene: TRBD1; CDR3 DNA: TGCAGCGTTGTTCTGGGACAGGTCGACAACGAGCAGTACTTC; CDR3 protein: CSVVLGQVDNEQYF
CDR3 length: 15; J gene: TRBJ1-2; V gene: TRBV10-3; D gene: -; CDR3 DNA: TGTGCCATCAGTGAGTCGATTACGGGGGGCTATGGCTACACCTTC; CDR3 protein: CAISESITGGYGYTF
CDR3 length: 16; J gene: TRBJ1-6; V gene: TRBV9; D gene: -; CDR3 DNA: TGTGCCAGCAGCGTAGAGGGGGGGCTGACCGCTTCACCCCTCCACTTT; CDR3 protein: CASSVEGGLTASPLHF
CDR3 length: 13; J gene: TRBJ1-5; V gene: TRBV12-5; D gene: -; CDR3 DNA: TGTGCTAGTGGTTTGGGGGGGGAACAGCCCCAGCATTTT; CDR3 protein: CASGLGGEQPQHF
CDR3 length: 15; J gene: TRBJ2-7; V gene: TRBV4-1; D gene: TRBD2; CDR3 DNA: TGCGCCAGCAGCCAAGGAGCGGGAGTGAAACGAGAGCAGTACTTC; CDR3 protein: CASSQGAGVKREQYF
CDR3 length: 14; J gene: TRBJ1-1; V gene: TRBV19; D gene: -; CDR3 DNA: TGTGCCAGTAGTTCAGGGAGGACGAACACTGAAGCTTTCTTT; CDR3 protein: CASSSGRTNTEAFF
CDR3 length: 17; J gene: TRBJ2-3; V gene: TRBV5-1; D gene: -; CDR3 DNA: TGCGCCAGCAGCTTGGCCGGGGCAGGGGTGGGGACAGATACGCAGTATTTT; CDR3 protein: CASSLAGAGVGTDTQYF
CDR3 length: 13; J gene: TRBJ1-1; V gene: TRBV6-6; D gene: -; CDR3 DNA: TGTGCCAGCCAGCGGGCTGGGAACACTGAAGCTTTCTTT; CDR3 protein: CASQRAGNTEAFF
CDR3 length: 14; J gene: TRBJ2-5; V gene: TRBV11-3; D gene: TRBD1; CDR3 DNA: TGTGCCAGCAGCCCCGGGACAGCCCAAGAGACCCAGTACTTC; CDR3 protein: CASSPGTAQETQYF
CDR3 length: 14; J gene: TRBJ2-5; V gene: TRBV18; D gene: -; CDR3 DNA: TGTGCCAGCTCACCACCGTCTAGGGAGGAGACCCAGTACTTC; CDR3 protein: CASSPPSREETQYF